Listed here are 21 T cell receptor beta chains from one sample, sequenced in a study of shared clonotypes between healthy human individuals. Libraries were prepared by immunoSEQ multiplex PCR; TCRdb keeps only in-frame clonotypes and omits some of them. The sample includes more than 550,000 clones, approximately 77% of them seen just once. The sequencing sample was made of memory CD4+ T cells sorted from blood. Subset in this sample: CD45RA-negative fraction. Every receptor here comes from a woman aged 30 to 39 in good health.

As regards this clone: Other nucleotide sequences from this sample produce the same CDR3. This rearrangement joins TRBV2 to TRBJ2-7; 7 bases agree with TRBD2. The CDR3 spans 12 residues. Losses at the gene ends were 6 bases for V and 3 bases for J; bases not matched to a gene: 2. Germline V gene data show CDR1 as SNHLY and CDR2 as FYNNEI. The chain's CDR3 is CASRRTSYEQYF. In DNA form, the CDR3 reads TGTGCCAGCAGGAGGACTAGCTACGAGCAGTACTTC.

The V and J genes are TRBV28 and TRBJ1-4, with D perhaps matching TRBD1 (6 bases). Trimming removed 10 bases from V and 4 bases from J, with 13 bases in between. The germline CDR1 and CDR2 sequences are MDHEN and SYDVKM. CDR3 length equals 13 residues. Written as DNA, the CDR3 is TGTGCCACCTCGGGGGCCTATAATGAAAAACTGTTTTTT. Translation gives CATSGAYNEKLFF. Using reference TRBV28 and TRBJ1-4 for the parts outside the CDR3, the full variable domain is DVKVTQSSRYLVKRTGEKVFLECVQDMDHENMFWYRQDPGLGLRLIYFSYDVKMKEKGDIPEGYSVSREKKERFSLILESASTNQTSMYLCATSGAYNEKLFFGSGTQLSVL.

This clone was found a few times. This sample also contains other DNA sequences that code for the same CDR3. V usage is TRBV18 and J usage is TRBJ2-5; TRBD1 aligns across 7 bases. Germline values: CDR1 KGHSH, CDR2 LQKENI. V trimming: 6 bases; J trimming: 0 bases; junction bases outside the gene matches: 1. This CDR3 region has 13 residues. This chain's CDR3 is CASSQGDQETQYF. In DNA form, the CDR3 reads TGTGCCAGCTCCCAGGGGGACCAAGAGACCCAGTACTTC.

Of note for this clone: The sample holds other DNA sequences that translate to the same CDR3. The chain carries TRBV7-8 and TRBJ1-3, with D hard to call. The CDR3 loop spans 11 amino acids. Germline V gene data show CDR1 as SGHVS and CDR2 as FQNEAQ. V shed 3 bases and J shed 4 bases, with 1 base lying between them. The CDR3 protein is CASSLGNTIYF. CDR3 nucleotides: TGTGCCAGCAGCTTGGGAAACACCATATATTTT.

The V gene is TRBV29-1, the J gene TRBJ2-3; tentatively, D is TRBD1 or TRBD2 (5 bases each). V was cut by 6 bases and J by 3 bases, with 16 bases left in between. Germline CDR1 is SQVTM and CDR2 is ANQGSEA. The CDR3 spans 14 residues. CDR3: CSVSRSGGTDTQYF. Here the CDR3 DNA reads TGCAGCGTGTCCCGAAGTGGGGGTACAGATACGCAGTATTTT.

Comment on this clone: A far larger clone is just one base off, so this is likely a read error. The chain has TRBV14 and TRBJ2-7; 7 bases map to TRBD1. This CDR3 spans 17 amino acids. The germline V gene encodes CDR1 SGHDN and CDR2 FVKESK. The ends lost 4 bases at V and 6 bases at J; junction bases unmatched: 18. CDR3 sequence reads: CASSPSSARQGRGEQYF. CDR3 DNA: TGTGCCAGCAGCCCTAGTTCGGCCCGACAGGGAAGGGGCGAGCAGTACTTC.

The chain combines TRBV28 with TRBJ2-3, with TRBD2 matching over 10 bases. The CDR3 loop spans 15 amino acids. Germline assignment: CDR1 MDHEN and CDR2 SYDVKM. The trim removed 5 bases at V and 8 bases at J, leaving 10 bases unmatched. CDR3 DNA: TGTGCCAGCAGTAAGGGACTAGCGAAGCTTCGTACGCAGTATTTT. Its protein is CASSKGLAKLRTQYF.

Only a few counts were recorded for this clone. The V call is TRBV11-2, the J call TRBJ2-1, with D possibly being TRBD2 (6 bases). V was pared by 3 bases and J by 9 bases, with 15 bases between. CDR1 and CDR2 from the germline V gene are SGHAT and FQNNGV. The CDR3 contains 14 residues. The CDR3 reads CASSFGAVGGEQFF. The CDR3 nucleotides are TGTGCCAGCAGCTTCGGAGCGGTGGGAGGTGAGCAGTTCTTC.

Only a few counts were recorded for this clone. The chain carries TRBV30 and TRBJ2-2; the match to TRBD2 covers 9 bases. Germline CDR1 and CDR2: GTSNPN and SVGIG (reference sequence). The J segment lost 5 bases and the V segment lost 0 bases, leaving 4 bases of the junction unmatched. CDR3 size: 15 residues. The CDR3 loop is CAWSVSSGMTGELFF. The CDR3 DNA reads TGTGCCTGGAGTGTATCTAGCGGGATGACCGGGGAGCTGTTTTTT.

This clone showed up just once. The CDR3 nucleotides are TGTGCCAGCAGCTTGGGAGTCGGGACTAGCGGGTTTAGCGAGCAGTACTTC. It is translated as CASSLGVGTSGFSEQYF. This chain joins TRBV5-5 and TRBJ2-7; 12 nucleotides line up with TRBD2. CDR1 and CDR2 from the germline V gene are SGHKS and YYEKEE (reference sequence). V shed 0 bases, J shed 6 bases, and the junction held 10 bases outside the gene matches. CDR3 size: 17 residues.

The CDR3 DNA sequence: TGTGCCAGCAGCCCCACGTGGGGACTAGCGGGAGGGCAAGAGACCCAGTACTTC. It is translated as CASSPTWGLAGGQETQYF. V and J are TRBV7-9 and TRBJ2-5; 16 nucleotides align to TRBD2. With 5 bases clipped from V and 2 bases from J, the junction kept 8 bases outside the gene matches. CDR1 is SEHNR, CDR2 FQNEAQ, per germline (reference sequence). CDR3 size: 18 residues.

V gene TRBV27 combines with J gene TRBJ2-1, with 9 bases that match TRBD2. The J segment lost 8 bases and the V segment lost 0 bases, leaving 5 bases of the junction unmatched. CDR3 length: 15 amino acids. The V gene's germline CDR1 is MNHEY and CDR2 SMNVEV (reference sequence). The chain's CDR3 is CASSLSLAGYDEQFF. CDR3 nucleotide sequence: TGTGCCAGCAGTTTATCCCTAGCGGGATATGATGAGCAGTTCTTC.

V and J are TRBV18 and TRBJ2-1, with TRBD2 matching over 12 bases. The CDR3 loop spans 16 amino acids. Trimming removed 3 bases from V and 5 bases from J; junction bases left unmatched: 5. CDR1 is KGHSH, CDR2 LQKENI, per germline. The CDR3 nucleotides read TGTGCCAGCTCACCGATAACTAGCGGGAGGCACAATGAGCAGTTCTTC. Protein: CASSPITSGRHNEQFF.

The V and J genes are TRBV28 and TRBJ1-2; 10 nucleotides line up with TRBD1. Trimming took 5 bases from V and 4 from J; bases not matched to a gene: 4. This CDR3 spans 14 amino acids. The germline V gene encodes CDR1 MDHEN and CDR2 SYDVKM. DNA for the CDR3: TGTGCCAGCAGTCCGGGACAGGGGACCTATGGCTACACCTTC. As protein: CASSPGQGTYGYTF.

J is TRBJ1-4 and V is TRBV7-3; TRBD1 might be the D (6 bases). The germline V and J ends were trimmed by 2 bases and 8 bases, with 12 bases remaining between them. This CDR3 is 14 amino acids long. Germline V CDR1 and CDR2: SGHTA, FQGTGA. The CDR3 loop reads CASSLAGAWEKLFF. The CDR3 nucleotides are TGTGCCAGCAGCTTAGCGGGGGCATGGGAAAAACTGTTTTTT. Looking up the rest from reference TRBV7-3 and TRBJ1-4 gives the full variable domain: GAGVSQTPSNKVTEKGKYVELRCDPISGHTALYWYRQSLGQGPEFLIYFQGTGAADDSGLPNDRFFAVRPEGSVSTLKIQRTERGDSAVYLCASSLAGAWEKLFFGSGTQLSVL.

V gene TRBV2 combines with J gene TRBJ2-3, with 9 nucleotides matching TRBD1. V shed 2 bases and J 8 bases; nucleotides not matched to a gene: 14. The CDR3 consists of 17 residues. Germline lookup yields CDR1 SNHLY and CDR2 FYNNEI. CDR3 sequence reads: CASSEPRTGVSLGTQYF. In DNA, the CDR3 is TGTGCCAGCAGTGAACCCCGGACAGGGGTTAGTTTAGGTACGCAGTATTTT. The full variable domain, in which reference TRBV2 and TRBJ2-3 provide the parts outside the CDR3, is EPEVTQTPSHQVTQMGQEVILRCVPISNHLYFYWYRQILGQKVEFLVSFYNNEISEKSEIFDDQFSVERPDGSNFTLKIRSTKLEDSAMYFCASSEPRTGVSLGTQYFGPGTRLTVL.

In its sample, this clone was seen once. The V and J genes are TRBV6-1 and TRBJ2-7, with TRBD2 matching over 7 bases. Germline assignment: CDR1 MNHNS and CDR2 SASEGT. The CDR3 sequence is 15 residues long. Losses at the gene ends were 0 bases for V and 0 bases for J; bases not matched to a gene: 2. The CDR3 coding sequence is TGTGCCAGCAGTGAAGCACTAGCGAGCTCCTACGAGCAGTACTTC. It codes for CASSEALASSYEQYF.

The chain combines TRBV19 with TRBJ2-1; D remains unclear. This CDR3 comprises 14 residues. Trimming left V 8 bases short and J 0 bases short, with 11 bases between. In germline, CDR1 is LNHDA, CDR2 SQIVND (reference sequence). CDR3 region: CASQDQSSYNEQFF. CDR3 in DNA: TGTGCCAGTCAGGACCAGAGCTCCTACAATGAGCAGTTCTTC.

The gene calls are TRBV2 and TRBJ2-5; D is unclear. Per the germline V gene, CDR1 is SNHLY and CDR2 is FYNNEI. This CDR3 has 11 residues. V was trimmed by 6 bases and J by 5 bases, leaving 7 bases between them. For the CDR3, the DNA is TGTGCCAGCAGGGTGTGGGAGACCCAGTACTTC. It yields the protein CASRVWETQYF.

The chain uses TRBV5-1 and TRBJ1-1; 7 bases match TRBD1. The length of the CDR3 is 15 residues. From germline, CDR1 is SGHRS and CDR2 YFSETQ. The V gene end was trimmed by 3 bases and the J gene end by 6 bases; junction bases not matched to a gene: 11. In nucleotides, the CDR3 is TGCGCCAGCAGCTGGGGGCAGGGGGTGGACCCTGAAGCTTTCTTT. As protein: CASSWGQGVDPEAFF.

The chain couples TRBV6-6 to TRBJ2-5; D is possibly TRBD1 (6 bases). The CDR3 length is 14 residues. Germline loops: CDR1 MNHNY, CDR2 SVGAGI (reference sequence). V gave up 0 bases and J gave up 6 bases, with 11 bases separating them. The CDR3 loop reads CASSYSGRGKTQYF. The CDR3 coding sequence is TGTGCCAGCAGTTACTCGGGCAGGGGCAAGACCCAGTACTTC.